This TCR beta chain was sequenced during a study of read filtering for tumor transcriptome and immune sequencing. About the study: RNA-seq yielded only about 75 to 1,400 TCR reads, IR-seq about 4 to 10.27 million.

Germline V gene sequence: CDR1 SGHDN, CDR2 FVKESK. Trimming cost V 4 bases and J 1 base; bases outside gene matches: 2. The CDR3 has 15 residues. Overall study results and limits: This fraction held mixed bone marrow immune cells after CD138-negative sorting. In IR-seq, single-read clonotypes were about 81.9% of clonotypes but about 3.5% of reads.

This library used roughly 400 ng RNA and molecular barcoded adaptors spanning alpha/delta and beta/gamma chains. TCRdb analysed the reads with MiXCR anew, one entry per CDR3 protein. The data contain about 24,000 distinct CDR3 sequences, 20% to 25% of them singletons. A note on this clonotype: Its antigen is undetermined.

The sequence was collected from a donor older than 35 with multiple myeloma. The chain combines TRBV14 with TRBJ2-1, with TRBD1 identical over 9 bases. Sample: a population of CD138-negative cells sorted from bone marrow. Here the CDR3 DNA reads TGTGCCAGCAGCCTGGACAGGGGTTCCTACAATGAGCAGTTCTTC. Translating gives CASSLDRGSYNEQFF.